This TCR beta chain was captured in a study of sequential checkpoint blockade in melanoma. Study summary: Each arm's sequence ended with maintenance nivolumab. After nivolumab or ipilimumab alone, about 20 patients had week-13 rebiopsies.

TCRdb's table, derived via immunoSEQ multiplex PCR, lists solely in-frame clones and lacks some. The table includes roughly 6,000 clones, over 15% detected once. The junction had 6 bases not matched to a gene; V was cut back by 6 bases and J by 3 bases. CDR1 is SGDLS and CDR2 is YYNGEE in the germline V gene. The CDR3 covers 14 residues. This clone occurred a few times. Treatment reported: randomized to nivolumab then ipilimumab (arm A) or the reverse (arm B). None of the patients previously received DNA-damaging chemotherapy. This rearrangement joins TRBV9 to TRBJ1-1, with TRBD1 matching over 9 bases. The clonotype was recovered from a human donor with melanoma. Sample: tumor tissue (inferred from file names), taken from a patient given nivolumab and ipilimumab in sequence. CDR3 sequence (DNA): TGTGCCAGCACTACAGGGGGCCTCTACACTGAAGCTTTCTTT. Translating gives CASTTGGLYTEAFF. Full variable domain (rest looked up from reference TRBV9 and TRBJ1-1): DSGVTQTPKHLITATGQRVTLRCSPRSGDLSVYWYQQSLDQGLQFLIQYYNGEERAKGNILERFSAQQFPDLHSELNLSSLELGDSALYFCASTTGGLYTEAFFGQGTRLTVV.